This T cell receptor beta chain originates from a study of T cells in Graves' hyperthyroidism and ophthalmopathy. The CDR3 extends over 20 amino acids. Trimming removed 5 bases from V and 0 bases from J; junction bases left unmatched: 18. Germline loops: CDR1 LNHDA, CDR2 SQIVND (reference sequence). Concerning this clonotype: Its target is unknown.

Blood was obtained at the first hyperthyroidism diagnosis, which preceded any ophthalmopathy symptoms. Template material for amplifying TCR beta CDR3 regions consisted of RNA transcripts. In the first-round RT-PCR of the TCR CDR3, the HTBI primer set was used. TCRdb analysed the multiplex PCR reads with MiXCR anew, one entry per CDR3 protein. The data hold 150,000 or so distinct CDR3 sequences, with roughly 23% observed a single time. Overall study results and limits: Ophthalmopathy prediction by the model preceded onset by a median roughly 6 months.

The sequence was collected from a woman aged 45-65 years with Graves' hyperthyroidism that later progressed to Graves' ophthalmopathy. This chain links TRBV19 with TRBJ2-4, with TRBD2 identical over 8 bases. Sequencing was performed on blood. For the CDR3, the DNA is TGTGCCAGTAGTCCAGCAACGGGGGGGAAAAATTTGCTAGCCAAAAACATTCAGTACTTC. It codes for CASSPATGGKNLLAKNIQYF. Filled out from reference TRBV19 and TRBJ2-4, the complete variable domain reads DGGITQSPKYLFRKEGQNVTLSCEQNLNHDAMYWYRQDPGQGLRLIYYSQIVNDFQKGDIAEGYSVSREKKESFPLTVTSAQKNPTAFYLCASSPATGGKNLLAKNIQYFGAGTRLSVL.